This T cell receptor beta chain was sequenced during a study of blood T cell repertoires in COVID-19. Participants were aged about 18 to 89 years from around 25 US areas. Sequencing was performed with immunoSEQ multiplex PCR; in TCRdb, only in-frame clones are kept and a portion is missing. The data contain roughly 190,000 clones, 70% to 85% of them singletons. The CDR3 length is 14 residues. Germline V lookup: CDR1 SGHAT, CDR2 FQNNGV. V lost 4 bases to trimming and J lost 0 bases, with 10 bases between them. The V call is TRBV11-2, the J call TRBJ2-7; possibly TRBD1 for D (5 bases). Sequenced sample: PBMCs or T cells enriched from blood (not recorded which). This receptor was obtained from a woman aged 60 to 75 with acute COVID-19. In DNA form, the CDR3 reads TGTGCCAGCAGCTCTAGGGGCCCCTCCTACGAGCAGTACTTC. Amino acid sequence: CASSSRGPSYEQYF.